This TCR beta chain was documented in a study of CXCR3-negative and CXCR3-positive naive CD8 T cells. From germline, CDR1 is LNHDA and CDR2 SQIVND (reference sequence). This CDR3 is 15 amino acids long. Points on this clonotype: As yet, its antigen is unknown.

Findings and caveats of the study: Naive CXCR3-positive cells had TRB CDR3s more hydrophobic than those of CXCR3-negative naive cells. Partly lower CXCR3 expression followed cryopreservation, and most assays relied on fresh PBMCs.

The method, 5' RACE with UMI labels, was used to prepare the TRB cDNA libraries. TCRdb re-called the 5' RACE reads; one entry per CDR3 protein, DNA not given. Recorded for this sample: about 150,000 distinct CDR3 sequences. This TCR was recovered from a human donor in good health. Some clones in this sample may be carry-over from other donors' samples. Material for sequencing was naive CXCR3+ CD8+ T cells from blood. The subset here: CD45RO-CCR7+CD27+CD95- naive CD8+ T cells expressing CXCR3 (TNR3+). The chain joins TRBV19 to TRBJ2-1; checking the TCRdb D call of TRBD1 is not possible without DNA. Here the CDR3 reads CASSTSGHVYNEQFF.